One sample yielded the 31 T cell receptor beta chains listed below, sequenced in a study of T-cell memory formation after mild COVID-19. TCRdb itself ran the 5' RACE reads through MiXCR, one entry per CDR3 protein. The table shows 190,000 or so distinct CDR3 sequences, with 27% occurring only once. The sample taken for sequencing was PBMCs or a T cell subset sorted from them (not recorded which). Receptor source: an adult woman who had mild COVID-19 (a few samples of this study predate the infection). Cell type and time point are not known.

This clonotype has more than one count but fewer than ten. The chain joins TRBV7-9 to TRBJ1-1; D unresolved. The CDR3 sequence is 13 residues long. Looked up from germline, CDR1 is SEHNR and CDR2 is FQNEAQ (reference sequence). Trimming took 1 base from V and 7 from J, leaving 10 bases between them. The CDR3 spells CASSLVPTGEAFF. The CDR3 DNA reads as TGTGCCAGCAGCTTAGTCCCGACTGGTGAAGCTTTCTTT.

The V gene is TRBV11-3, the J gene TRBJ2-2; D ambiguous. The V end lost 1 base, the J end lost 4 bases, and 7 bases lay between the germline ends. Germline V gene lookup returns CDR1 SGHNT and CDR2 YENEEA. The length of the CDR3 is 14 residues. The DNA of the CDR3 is TGTGCCAGCAGCTTAGTATACTCCACCGGGGAGCTGTTTTTT. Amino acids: CASSLVYSTGELFF.

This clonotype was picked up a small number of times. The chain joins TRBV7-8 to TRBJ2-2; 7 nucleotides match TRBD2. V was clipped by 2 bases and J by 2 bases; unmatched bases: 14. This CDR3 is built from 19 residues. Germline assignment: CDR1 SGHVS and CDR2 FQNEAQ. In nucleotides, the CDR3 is TGTGCCAGCAGCTTATTTTATCGCAGCGGGGCAATAAACACCGGGGAGCTGTTTTTT. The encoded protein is CASSLFYRSGAINTGELFF.

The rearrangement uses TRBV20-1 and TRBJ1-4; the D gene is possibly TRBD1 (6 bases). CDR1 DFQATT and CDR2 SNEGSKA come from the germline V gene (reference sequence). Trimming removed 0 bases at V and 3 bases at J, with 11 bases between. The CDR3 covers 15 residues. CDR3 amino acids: CSARDSAGANEKLFF. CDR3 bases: TGCAGTGCTAGAGATTCGGCAGGGGCTAATGAAAAACTGTTTTTT.

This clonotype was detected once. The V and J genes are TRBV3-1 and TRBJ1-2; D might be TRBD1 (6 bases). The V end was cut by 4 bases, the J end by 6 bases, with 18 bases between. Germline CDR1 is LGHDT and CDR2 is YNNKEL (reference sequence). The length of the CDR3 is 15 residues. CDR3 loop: CASSPPLSRGHGYTF. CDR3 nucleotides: TGTGCCAGCAGCCCCCCCCTAAGCAGGGGCCATGGCTACACCTTC.

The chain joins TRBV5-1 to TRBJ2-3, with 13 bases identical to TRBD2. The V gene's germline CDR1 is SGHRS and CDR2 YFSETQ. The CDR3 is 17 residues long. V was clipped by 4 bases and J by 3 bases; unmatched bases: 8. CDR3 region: CASSLPGLAGSTDTQYF. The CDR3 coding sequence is TGCGCCAGCAGCCTACCGGGACTAGCGGGGTCGACAGATACGCAGTATTTT.

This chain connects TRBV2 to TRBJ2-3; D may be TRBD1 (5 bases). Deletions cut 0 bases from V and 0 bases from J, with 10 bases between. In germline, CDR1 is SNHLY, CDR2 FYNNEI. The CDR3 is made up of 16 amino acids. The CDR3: CASSEATARSTDTQYF. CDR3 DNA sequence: TGTGCCAGCAGTGAAGCGACAGCAAGGAGCACAGATACGCAGTATTTT.

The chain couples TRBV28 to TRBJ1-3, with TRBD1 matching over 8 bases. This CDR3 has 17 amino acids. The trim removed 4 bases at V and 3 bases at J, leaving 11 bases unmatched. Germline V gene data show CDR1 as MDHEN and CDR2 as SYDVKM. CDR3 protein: CASSSPQLTGVGNTIYF. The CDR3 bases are TGTGCCAGCAGTTCGCCCCAGTTGACAGGGGTTGGAAACACCATATATTTT.

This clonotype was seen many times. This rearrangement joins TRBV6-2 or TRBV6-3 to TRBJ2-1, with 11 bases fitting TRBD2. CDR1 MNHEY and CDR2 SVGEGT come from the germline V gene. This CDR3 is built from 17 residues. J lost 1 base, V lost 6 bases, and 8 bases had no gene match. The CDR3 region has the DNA TGTGCCAGCAGGGCACTAGGACTAGCGGGTTCCTACAATGAGCAGTTCTTC. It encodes CASRALGLAGSYNEQFF.

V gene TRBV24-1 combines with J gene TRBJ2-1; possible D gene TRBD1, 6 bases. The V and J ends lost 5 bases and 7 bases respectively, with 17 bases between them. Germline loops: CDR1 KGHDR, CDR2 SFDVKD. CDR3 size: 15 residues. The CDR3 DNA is TGTGCCACCAGTGGTACAGGGCGCTGGAGGAATGAGCAGTTCTTC. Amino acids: CATSGTGRWRNEQFF.

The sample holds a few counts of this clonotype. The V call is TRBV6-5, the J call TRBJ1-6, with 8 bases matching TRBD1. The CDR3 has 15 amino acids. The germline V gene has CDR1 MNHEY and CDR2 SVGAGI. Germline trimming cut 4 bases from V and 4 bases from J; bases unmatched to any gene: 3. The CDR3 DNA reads TGTGCCAGCAGTTTCCGACAGGGGTATAATTCACCCCTCCACTTT. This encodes CASSFRQGYNSPLHF.

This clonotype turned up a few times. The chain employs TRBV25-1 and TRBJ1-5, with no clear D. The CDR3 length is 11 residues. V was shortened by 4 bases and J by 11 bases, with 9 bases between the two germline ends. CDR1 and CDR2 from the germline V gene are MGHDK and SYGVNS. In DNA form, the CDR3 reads TGTGCCAGCAGTGTTAATGGGACCCAGCATTTT. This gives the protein CASSVNGTQHF.

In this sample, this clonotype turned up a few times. DNA for the CDR3: TGTGCCTGGAGTTTCGGGAGTCTCACAGATACGCAGTATTTT. This sequence encodes CAWSFGSLTDTQYF. The rearrangement links TRBV30 to TRBJ2-3; possibly TRBD2 for D (6 bases). V dropped 2 bases and J dropped 2 bases, with 11 bases sitting between them. CDR1 and CDR2 from the germline V gene are GTSNPN and SVGIG (reference sequence). This CDR3 spans 14 amino acids.

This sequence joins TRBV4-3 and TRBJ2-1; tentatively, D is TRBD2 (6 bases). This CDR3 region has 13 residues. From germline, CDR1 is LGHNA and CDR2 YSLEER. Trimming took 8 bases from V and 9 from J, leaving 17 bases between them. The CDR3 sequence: CASGGPEGGEQFF. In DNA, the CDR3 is TGCGCCAGCGGAGGTCCGGAGGGAGGTGAGCAGTTCTTC.

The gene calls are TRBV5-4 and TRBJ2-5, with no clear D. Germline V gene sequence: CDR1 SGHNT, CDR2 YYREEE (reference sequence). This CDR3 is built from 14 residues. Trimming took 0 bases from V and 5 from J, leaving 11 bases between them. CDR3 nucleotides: TGTGCCAGCAGCTTGGTTGAGGTTGGCGAGACCCAGTACTTC. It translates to CASSLVEVGETQYF.

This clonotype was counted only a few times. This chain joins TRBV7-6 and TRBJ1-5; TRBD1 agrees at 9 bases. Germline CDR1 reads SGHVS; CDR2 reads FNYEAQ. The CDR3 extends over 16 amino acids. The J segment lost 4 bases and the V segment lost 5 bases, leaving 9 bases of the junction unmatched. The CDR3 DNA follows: TGTGCCAGCAGCCCTGAGGCGGGACAGGGTAATCAGCCCCAGCATTTT. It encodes CASSPEAGQGNQPQHF.

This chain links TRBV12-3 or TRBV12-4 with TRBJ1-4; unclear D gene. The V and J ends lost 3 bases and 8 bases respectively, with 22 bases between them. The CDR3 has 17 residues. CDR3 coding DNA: TGTGCCAGCAGTTTTTATGGGAGCGGCAGCCGTGGGGAAAAACTGTTTTTT. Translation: CASSFYGSGSRGEKLFF.

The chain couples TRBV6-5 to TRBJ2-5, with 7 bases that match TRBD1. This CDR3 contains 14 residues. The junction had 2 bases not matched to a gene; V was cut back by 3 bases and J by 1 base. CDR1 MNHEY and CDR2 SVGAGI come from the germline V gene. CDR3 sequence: CASSYGQAQETQYF. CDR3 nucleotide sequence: TGTGCCAGCAGTTATGGACAGGCCCAAGAGACCCAGTACTTC.

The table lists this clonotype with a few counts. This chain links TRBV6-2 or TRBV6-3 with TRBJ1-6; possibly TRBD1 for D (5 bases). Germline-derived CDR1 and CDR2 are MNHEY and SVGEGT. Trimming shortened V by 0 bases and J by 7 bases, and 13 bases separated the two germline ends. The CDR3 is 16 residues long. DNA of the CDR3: TGTGCCAGCAGTTACTCGCCAGGGATCCTCAATTCACCCCTCCACTTT. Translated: CASSYSPGILNSPLHF.

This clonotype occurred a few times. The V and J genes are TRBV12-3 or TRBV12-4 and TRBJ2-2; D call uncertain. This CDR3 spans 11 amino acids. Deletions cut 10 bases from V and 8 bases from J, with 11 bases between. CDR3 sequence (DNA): TGTGCCACCGATTACCTTGGGGAGCTGTTTTTT. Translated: CATDYLGELFF.

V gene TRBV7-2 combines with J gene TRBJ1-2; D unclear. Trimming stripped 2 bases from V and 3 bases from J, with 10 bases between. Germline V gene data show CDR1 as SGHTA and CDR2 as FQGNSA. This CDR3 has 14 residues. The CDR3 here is CASSLLSAYYGYTF. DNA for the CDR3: TGTGCCAGCAGCTTACTGTCGGCCTACTATGGCTACACCTTC.

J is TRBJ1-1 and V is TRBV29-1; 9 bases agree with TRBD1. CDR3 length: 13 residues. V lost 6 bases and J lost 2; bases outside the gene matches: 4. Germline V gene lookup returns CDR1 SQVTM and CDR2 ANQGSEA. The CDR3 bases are TGCAGCGTCCGGACAGGGGTTAACACTGAAGCTTTCTTT. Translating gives CSVRTGVNTEAFF. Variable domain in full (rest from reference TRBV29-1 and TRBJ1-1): SAVISQKPSRDICQRGTSLTIQCQVDSQVTMMFWYRQQPGQSLTLIATANQGSEATYESGFVIDKFPISRPNLTFSTLTVSNMSPEDSSIYLCSVRTGVNTEAFFGQGTRLTVV.

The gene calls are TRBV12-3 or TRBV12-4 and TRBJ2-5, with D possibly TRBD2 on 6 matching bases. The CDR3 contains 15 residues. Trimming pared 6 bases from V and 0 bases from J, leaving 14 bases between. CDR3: CASRGGLLYQETQYF. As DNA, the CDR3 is TGTGCCAGCAGGGGGGGACTTCTGTACCAAGAGACCCAGTACTTC.

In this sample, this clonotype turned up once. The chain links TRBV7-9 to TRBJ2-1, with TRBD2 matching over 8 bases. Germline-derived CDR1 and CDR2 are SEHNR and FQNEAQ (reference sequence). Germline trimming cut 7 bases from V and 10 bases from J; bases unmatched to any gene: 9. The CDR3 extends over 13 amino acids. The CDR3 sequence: CASTGRASGEQFF. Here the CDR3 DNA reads TGTGCCAGCACCGGGAGGGCCTCGGGGGAGCAGTTCTTC.

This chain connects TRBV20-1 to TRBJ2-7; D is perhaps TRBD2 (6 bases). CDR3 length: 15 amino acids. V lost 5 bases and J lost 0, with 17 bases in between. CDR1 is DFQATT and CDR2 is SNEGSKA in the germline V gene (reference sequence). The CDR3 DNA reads TGCAGTGCTCCGTCCGCATTGGGAGGCTCCTACGAGCAGTACTTC. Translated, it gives CSAPSALGGSYEQYF.

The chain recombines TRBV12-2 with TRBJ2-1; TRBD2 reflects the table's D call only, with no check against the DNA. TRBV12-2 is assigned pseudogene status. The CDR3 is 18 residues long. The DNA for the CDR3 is TGTGCAAGTCGCTTAGCGCGAGTTAAGACTAGCCGGATGATTGAGCAGTTCTTC. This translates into CASRLARVKTSRMIEQFF.

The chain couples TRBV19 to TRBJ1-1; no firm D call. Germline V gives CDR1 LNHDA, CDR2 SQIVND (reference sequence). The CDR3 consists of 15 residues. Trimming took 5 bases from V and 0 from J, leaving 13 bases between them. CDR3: CASSSSGLMNTEAFF. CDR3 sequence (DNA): TGTGCCAGTAGTTCTAGCGGACTGATGAACACTGAAGCTTTCTTT.

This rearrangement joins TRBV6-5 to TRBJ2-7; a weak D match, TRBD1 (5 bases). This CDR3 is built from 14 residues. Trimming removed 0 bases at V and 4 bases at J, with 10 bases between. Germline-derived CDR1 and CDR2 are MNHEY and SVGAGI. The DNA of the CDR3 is TGTGCCAGCAGTTACTCGGGGCGCCCATACGAGCAGTACTTC. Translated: CASSYSGRPYEQYF.

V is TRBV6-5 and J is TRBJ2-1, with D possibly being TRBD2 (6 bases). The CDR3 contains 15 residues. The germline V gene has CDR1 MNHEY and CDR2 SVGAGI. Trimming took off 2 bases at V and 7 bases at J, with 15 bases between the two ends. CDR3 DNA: TGTGCCAGCAGTTACGAGGGCGGGGCGGGGAATGAGCAGTTCTTC. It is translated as CASSYEGGAGNEQFF.

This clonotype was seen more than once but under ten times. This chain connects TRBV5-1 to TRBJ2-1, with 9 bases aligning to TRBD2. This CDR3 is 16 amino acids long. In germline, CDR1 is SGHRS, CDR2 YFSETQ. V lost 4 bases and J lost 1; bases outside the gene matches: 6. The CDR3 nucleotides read TGCGCCAGCAGCCCTAGCGGGACTATGTCCTACAATGAGCAGTTCTTC. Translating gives CASSPSGTMSYNEQFF.

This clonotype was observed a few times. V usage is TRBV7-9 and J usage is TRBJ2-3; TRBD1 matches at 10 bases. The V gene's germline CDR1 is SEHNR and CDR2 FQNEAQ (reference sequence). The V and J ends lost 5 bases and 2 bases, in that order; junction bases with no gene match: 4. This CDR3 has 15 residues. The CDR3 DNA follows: TGTGCCAGCAGCGCGGACAGGGGGGCCACAGATACGCAGTATTTT. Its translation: CASSADRGATDTQYF.